This TCR beta chain is drawn from a study of cytomegalovirus exposure and HLA in healthy donors. The CDR3 is made up of 18 amino acids. V shed 5 bases and J 0 bases; nucleotides not matched to a gene: 15. Germline CDR1 and CDR2: SGHTA and FQGTGA. Some clones are missing from TCRdb's copy, which holds only in-frame ones; the method was immunoSEQ multiplex PCR. Among tens of thousands of clones, 94% were seen once, and the ten largest hold about 0.63%. This clone is a singleton in its sample. Donors were drawn from the approximately 120-subject validation cohort, separate from the roughly 700-subject first cohort.

The sequence was obtained from a woman aged 18-29 years in good health and CMV-seronegative. The specimen sequenced was PBMCs. The chain employs TRBV7-3 and TRBJ1-2; TRBD1 matches 7 bases. Written as DNA, the CDR3 is TGTGCCAGCAGCCGCACAGGAACACGGGACAGATCTAACTATGGCTACACCTTC. Translating gives CASSRTGTRDRSNYGYTF.